The T cell receptor (beta chain) described here comes from a study of blood T cells in healthy people across ages. A minimum of 5.5 micrograms of total RNA was extracted per sample. Note on this clonotype: The antigen is not known.

The second PCR ran roughly 7 to 12 cycles with a sample-barcoded 5' primer and J-beta primers. MiXCR, applied by TCRdb to the 5' RACE reads, yields one record per CDR3 protein. The sample includes around 1,000,000 distinct CDR3 sequences, under 30% of them seen just once. Findings of the study overall: TCR beta diversity correlated strongly with naive T cell percentage.

The V and J ends lost 6 bases and 4 bases respectively, with 13 bases between them. This CDR3 is built from 14 residues. From germline, CDR1 is SGHRS and CDR2 YFSETQ. These same data were also listed under a study on T cells of mothers and their children.

This clonotype originated in a girl aged 2 to 10 in good health. Sample: blood. V gene TRBV5-1 combines with J gene TRBJ2-2, with D tentatively TRBD1 (5 bases). CDR3: CASNGWGGTGELFF. DNA for the CDR3: TGCGCCAGCAATGGATGGGGCGGCACCGGGGAGCTGTTTTTT.